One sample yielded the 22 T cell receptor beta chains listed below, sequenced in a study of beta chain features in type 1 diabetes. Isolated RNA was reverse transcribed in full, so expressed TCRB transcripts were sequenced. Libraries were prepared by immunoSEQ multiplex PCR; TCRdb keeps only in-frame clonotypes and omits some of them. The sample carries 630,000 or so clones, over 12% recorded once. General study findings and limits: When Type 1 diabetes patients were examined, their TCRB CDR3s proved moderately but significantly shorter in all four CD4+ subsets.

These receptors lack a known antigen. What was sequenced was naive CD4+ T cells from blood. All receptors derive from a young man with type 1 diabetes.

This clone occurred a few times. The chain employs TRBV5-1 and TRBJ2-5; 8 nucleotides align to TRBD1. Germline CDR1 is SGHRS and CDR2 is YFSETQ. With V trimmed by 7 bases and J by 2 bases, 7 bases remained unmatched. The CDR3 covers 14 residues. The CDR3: CASGQDRDQETQYF. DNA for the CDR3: TGCGCCAGCGGACAGGACAGGGATCAAGAGACCCAGTACTTC.

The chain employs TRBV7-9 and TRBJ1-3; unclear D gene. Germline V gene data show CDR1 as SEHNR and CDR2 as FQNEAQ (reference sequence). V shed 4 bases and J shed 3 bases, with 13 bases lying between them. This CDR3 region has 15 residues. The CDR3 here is CASSSDRTDGNTIYF. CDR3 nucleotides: TGTGCCAGCAGCTCGGACCGGACGGATGGAAACACCATATATTTT.

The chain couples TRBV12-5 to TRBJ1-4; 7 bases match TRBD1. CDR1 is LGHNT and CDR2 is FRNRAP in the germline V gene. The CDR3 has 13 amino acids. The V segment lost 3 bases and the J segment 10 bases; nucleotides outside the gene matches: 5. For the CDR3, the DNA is TGTGCTAGTGGTTTCAATTCAGGGGGAAAACTGTTTTTT. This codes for CASGFNSGGKLFF. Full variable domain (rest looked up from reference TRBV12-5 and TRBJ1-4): DARVTQTPRHKVTEMGQEVTMRCQPILGHNTVFWYRQTMMQGLELLAYFRNRAPLDDSGMPKDRFSAEMPDATLATLKIQPSEPRDSAVYFCASGFNSGGKLFFGSGTQLSVL.

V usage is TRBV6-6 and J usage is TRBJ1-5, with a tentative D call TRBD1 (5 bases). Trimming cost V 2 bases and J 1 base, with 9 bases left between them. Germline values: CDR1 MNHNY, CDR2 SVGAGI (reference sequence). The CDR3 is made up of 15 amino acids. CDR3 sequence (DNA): TGTGCCAGCAGTTACGGGACGGCCAGCAATCAGCCCCAGCATTTT. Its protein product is CASSYGTASNQPQHF.

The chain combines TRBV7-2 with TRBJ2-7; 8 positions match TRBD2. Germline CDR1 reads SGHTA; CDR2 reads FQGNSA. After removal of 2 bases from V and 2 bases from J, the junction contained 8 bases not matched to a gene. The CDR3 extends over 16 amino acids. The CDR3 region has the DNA TGTGCCAGCAGCTTAACGGCGGTAGCGGGAACCTACGAGCAGTACTTC. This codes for CASSLTAVAGTYEQYF.

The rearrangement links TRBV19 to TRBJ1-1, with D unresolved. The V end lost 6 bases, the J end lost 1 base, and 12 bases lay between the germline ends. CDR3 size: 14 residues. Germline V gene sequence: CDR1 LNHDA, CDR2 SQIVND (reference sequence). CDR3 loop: CASSFRGGNTEAFF. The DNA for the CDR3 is TGTGCCAGTAGCTTCAGAGGAGGGAACACTGAAGCTTTCTTT.

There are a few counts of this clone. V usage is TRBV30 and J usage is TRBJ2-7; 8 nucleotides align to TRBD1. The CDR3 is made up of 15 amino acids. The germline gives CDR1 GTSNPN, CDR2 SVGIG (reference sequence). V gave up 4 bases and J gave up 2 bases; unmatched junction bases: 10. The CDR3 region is CAWNLRGQAPYEQYF. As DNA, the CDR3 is TGTGCCTGGAACCTCCGGGGACAGGCCCCCTACGAGCAGTACTTC.

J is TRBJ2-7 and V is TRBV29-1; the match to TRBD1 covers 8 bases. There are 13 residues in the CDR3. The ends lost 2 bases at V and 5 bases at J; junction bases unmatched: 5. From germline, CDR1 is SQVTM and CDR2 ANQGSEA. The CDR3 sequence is CSVEYQGADEQYF. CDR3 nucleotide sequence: TGCAGCGTTGAATACCAGGGGGCGGACGAGCAGTACTTC.

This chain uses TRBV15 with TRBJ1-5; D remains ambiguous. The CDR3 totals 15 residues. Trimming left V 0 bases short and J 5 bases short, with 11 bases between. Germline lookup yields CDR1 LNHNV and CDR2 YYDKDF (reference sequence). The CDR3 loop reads CATSRDPAGYQPQHF. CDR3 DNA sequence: TGTGCCACCAGCAGAGATCCTGCGGGGTATCAGCCCCAGCATTTT.

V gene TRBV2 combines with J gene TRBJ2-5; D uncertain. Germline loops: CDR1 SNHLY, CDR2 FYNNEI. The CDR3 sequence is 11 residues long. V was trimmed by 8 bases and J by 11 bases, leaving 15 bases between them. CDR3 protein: CASLERLQQYF. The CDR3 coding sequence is TGTGCCAGCCTTGAGAGACTCCAACAGTACTTC.

CDR3 amino acids: CASSFKRGLPPYNEQFF. CDR3 sequence (DNA): TGTGCCAGCAGTTTCAAGCGGGGGCTGCCCCCCTACAATGAGCAGTTCTTC. The chain couples TRBV27 to TRBJ2-1, with 8 bases identical to TRBD2. The CDR3 totals 17 residues. The germline gives CDR1 MNHEY, CDR2 SMNVEV (reference sequence). V shed 3 bases, J shed 2 bases, and the junction held 9 bases outside the gene matches.

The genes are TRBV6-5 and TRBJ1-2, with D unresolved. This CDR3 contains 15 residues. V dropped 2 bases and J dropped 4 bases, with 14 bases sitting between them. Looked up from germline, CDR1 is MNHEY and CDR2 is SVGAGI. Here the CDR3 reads CASSYGVGQSYGYTF. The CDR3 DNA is TGTGCCAGCAGTTACGGCGTCGGCCAAAGCTATGGCTACACCTTC.

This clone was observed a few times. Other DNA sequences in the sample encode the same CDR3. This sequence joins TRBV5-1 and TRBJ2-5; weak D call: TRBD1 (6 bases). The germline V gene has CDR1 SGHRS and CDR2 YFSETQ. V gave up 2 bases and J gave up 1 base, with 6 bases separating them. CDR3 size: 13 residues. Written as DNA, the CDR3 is TGCGCCAGCAGCTTACAGGGCCAAGAGACCCAGTACTTC. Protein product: CASSLQGQETQYF.

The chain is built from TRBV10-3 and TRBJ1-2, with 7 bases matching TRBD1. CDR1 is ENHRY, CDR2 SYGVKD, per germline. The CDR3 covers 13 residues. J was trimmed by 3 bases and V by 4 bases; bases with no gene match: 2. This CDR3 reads CAISGQGDYGYTF. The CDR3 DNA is TGTGCCATCAGTGGACAGGGTGACTATGGCTACACCTTC.

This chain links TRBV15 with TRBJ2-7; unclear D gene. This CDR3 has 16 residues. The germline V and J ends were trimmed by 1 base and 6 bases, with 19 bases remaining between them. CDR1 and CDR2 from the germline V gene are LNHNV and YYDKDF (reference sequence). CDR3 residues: CATSRVGTDVSGEQYF. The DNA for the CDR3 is TGTGCCACCAGCAGAGTCGGAACAGACGTATCGGGCGAGCAGTACTTC.

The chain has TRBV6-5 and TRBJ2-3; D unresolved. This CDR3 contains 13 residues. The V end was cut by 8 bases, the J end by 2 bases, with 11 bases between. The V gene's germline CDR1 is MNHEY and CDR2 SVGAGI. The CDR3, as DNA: TGTGCCAGCGTTAGAGAAGACACAGATACGCAGTATTTT. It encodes CASVREDTDTQYF.

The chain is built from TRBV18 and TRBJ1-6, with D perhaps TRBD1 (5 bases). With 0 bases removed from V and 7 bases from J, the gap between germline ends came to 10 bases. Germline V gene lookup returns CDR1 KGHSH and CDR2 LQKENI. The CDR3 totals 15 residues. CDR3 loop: CASSPPSEGNSPLHF. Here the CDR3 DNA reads TGTGCCAGCTCACCACCGTCAGAGGGGAATTCACCCCTCCACTTT.

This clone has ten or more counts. The CDR3, as DNA: TGTGCCAGCAGCTTAAGGGATCCCGACAATGAGCAGTTCTTC. Its protein product is CASSLRDPDNEQFF. The chain uses TRBV7-9 and TRBJ2-1; D uncertain. CDR3 length equals 14 residues. Germline V gives CDR1 SEHNR, CDR2 FQNEAQ (reference sequence). Trimming stripped 2 bases from V and 5 bases from J, with 10 bases between.

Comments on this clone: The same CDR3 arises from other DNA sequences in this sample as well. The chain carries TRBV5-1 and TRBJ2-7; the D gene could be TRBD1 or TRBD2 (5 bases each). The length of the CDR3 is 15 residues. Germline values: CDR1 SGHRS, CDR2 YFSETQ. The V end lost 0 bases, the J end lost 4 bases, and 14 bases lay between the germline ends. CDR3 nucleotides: TGCGCCAGCAGCTTGGTGGGGACCGGGGCTTACGAGCAGTACTTC. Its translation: CASSLVGTGAYEQYF.

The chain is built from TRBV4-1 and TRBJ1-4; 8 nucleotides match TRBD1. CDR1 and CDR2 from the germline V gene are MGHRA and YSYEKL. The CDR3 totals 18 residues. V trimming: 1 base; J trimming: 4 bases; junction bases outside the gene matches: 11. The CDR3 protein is CASSQGRTGGIDNEKLFF. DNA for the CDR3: TGCGCCAGCAGCCAAGGGAGAACAGGGGGTATTGATAATGAAAAACTGTTTTTT.

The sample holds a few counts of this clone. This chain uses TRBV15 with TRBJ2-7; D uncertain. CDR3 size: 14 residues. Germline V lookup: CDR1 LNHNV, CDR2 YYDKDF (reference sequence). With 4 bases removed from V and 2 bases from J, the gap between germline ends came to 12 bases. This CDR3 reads CATSIRDGTYEQYF. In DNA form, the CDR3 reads TGTGCCACCAGCATTAGAGACGGAACCTACGAGCAGTACTTC.

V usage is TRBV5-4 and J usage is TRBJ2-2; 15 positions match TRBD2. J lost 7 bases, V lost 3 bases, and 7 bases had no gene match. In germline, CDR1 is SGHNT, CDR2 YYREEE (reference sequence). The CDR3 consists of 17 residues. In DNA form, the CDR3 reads TGTGCCAGCAGCTCGCGGACTAGCGGGAGGGCCGGCGGGGAGCTGTTTTTT. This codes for CASSSRTSGRAGGELFF.